This entry describes one T cell receptor (beta chain). The source of the sample is a study of blood T cell repertoires in COVID-19. For the study at large: T cells, B-cell-depleted T cells, or PBMCs provided the cDNA or gDNA that served as material.

Methods used by the authors: Amplification with reference gene primers provided the estimates of nucleated cell counts. Sequencing was performed with immunoSEQ multiplex PCR; in TCRdb, only in-frame clones are kept and a portion is missing. That table supplies the V and J calls and clone size; D and trimming were determined from the DNA. Of some 400,000 clones listed, about 90% are singletons. Between the trimmed V and J ends, which lost 8 bases and 6 bases, there was a span of 14 bases. Germline CDR1 MNHEY, CDR2 SMNVEV (reference sequence). The CDR3 contains 13 residues. The clonotype originates from a man younger than 30 with active or convalescent COVID-19. The chain is built from TRBV27 and TRBJ1-5, with a tentative D call TRBD1 (5 bases). Sequenced material: peripheral blood. The CDR3 sequence: CASGPRVSQPQHF. CDR3 nucleotides: TGTGCCAGCGGACCCAGGGTGAGTCAGCCCCAGCATTTT.